This T cell receptor beta chain was sequenced for a study of CD8+ T cells in alopecia areata. Background on the study: Tofacitinib therapy lasting 6 to 18 months was followed by 6 months off drug. Study findings and constraints: Shared TCR sequences were less clear between patients than in mice, possibly partly from HLA diversity.

Sequencing relied on a cDNA template that was reverse transcribed from extracted RNA. The method was immunoSEQ multiplex PCR; TCRdb's version includes in-frame clones alone and lacks a portion of them. The sample yields about 190,000 clones, 55% to 70% seen once. The CDR3 is made up of 16 amino acids. V lost 3 bases to trimming and J lost 4 bases; unmatched junction nucleotides: 9. Treatment of the sample: oral pan-JAK inhibitor, 5-10 mg twice daily. Comments on this clone: Antigen: not known.

The sequencing here drew on CD4+ T cells sorted from blood, taken at week 4, from a patient treated with tofacitinib. The chain links TRBV23-1 to TRBJ2-5, with 9 bases fitting TRBD2. TRBV23-1 qualifies as an ORF whose function is uncertain. The receptor was derived from a human donor with alopecia areata. The CDR3 loop reads CASSQGGREISETQYF. The DNA of the CDR3 is TGCGCCAGCAGTCAGGGCGGGAGGGAGATTTCAGAGACCCAGTACTTC.